This T cell receptor (beta chain) was observed in a study of blood T cell repertoires in COVID-19. Study details: Samples taken during acute and convalescent COVID-19 were collected in the United States, Italy and Spain. Sources were T cells, B-cell-depleted T cells, or PBMCs; the material itself was cDNA or gDNA.

Per the authors' pipeline: Amplification with reference gene primers provided the estimates of nucleated cell counts. Measured with immunoSEQ multiplex PCR; TCRdb has only the in-frame clones, and not every one. The V and J calls and clone size are taken from that table; D and trimming were inferred from the DNA. The sample records more than 200,000 clones, over 70% being singletons. The length of the CDR3 is 17 residues. From germline, CDR1 is GTSNPN and CDR2 SVGIG (reference sequence). Germline trimming cut 3 bases from V and 0 bases from J; bases unmatched to any gene: 6. This clonotype was obtained from a woman between 45 and 60 years old with acute or convalescent COVID-19. The chain uses TRBV30 and TRBJ2-1; 12 bases fit TRBD2. Sequenced sample: peripheral blood. CDR3 DNA: TGTGCCTGGAGGACCCTAGCGGGAGGGTACTCCTACAATGAGCAGTTCTTC. Its translation: CAWRTLAGGYSYNEQFF.